The 20 T cell receptor beta chains in this list originate from one sample, sequenced in a study of cytomegalovirus exposure and HLA in healthy donors (TCRdb year 2017). Libraries were constructed by the immunoSEQ multiplex PCR assay. The multiplex PCR relied on a mix of 60 forward primers for TCR Vbeta segments and 13 reverse primers for TCR Jbeta segments. TCRdb stores this immuneACCESS table with in-frame sequences only. Part of the clones is absent; in the studies checked, under half of the shortfall reflects unresolved V genes, and no reason is known for the rest. The sample table lists 85,000 to 100,000 clones, 64% of them with a count of one. 3.2% of the sample goes to the ten largest clones. Sequencing was performed on PBMCs. The receptor set was obtained from a man in his sixties in good health and CMV-seronegative.

The gene calls are TRBV11-3 and TRBJ1-2, with D perhaps matching TRBD1 (6 bases). This CDR3 is built from 13 residues. The germline V gene encodes CDR1 SGHNT and CDR2 YENEEA. V lost 5 bases, J lost 8 bases, and 15 bases lay in between. The CDR3 protein is CASSAYRVYGYTF. Here the CDR3 DNA reads TGTGCCAGCAGCGCATACAGGGTGTACGGCTACACCTTC.

V usage is TRBV28 and J usage is TRBJ2-5; 10 nucleotides agree with TRBD2. The CDR3 is made up of 14 amino acids. Germline CDR1 reads MDHEN; CDR2 reads SYDVKM. Trimming removed 5 bases from V and 5 bases from J; junction bases left unmatched: 5. CDR3 sequence: CASSRAGGPETQYF. The CDR3 DNA reads as TGTGCCAGCAGTCGAGCGGGGGGGCCCGAGACCCAGTACTTC. Based on the CDR3 plus reference TRBV28 and TRBJ2-5, the full variable domain is DVKVTQSSRYLVKRTGEKVFLECVQDMDHENMFWYRQDPGLGLRLIYFSYDVKMKEKGDIPEGYSVSREKKERFSLILESASTNQTSMYLCASSRAGGPETQYFGPGTRLLVL.

This clone came up once. J is TRBJ1-2 and V is TRBV4-1; D gene unclear. Germline values: CDR1 MGHRA, CDR2 YSYEKL. Deletions cut 0 bases from V and 5 bases from J, with 10 bases between. The CDR3 runs to 14 residues. Here the CDR3 DNA reads TGCGCCAGCAGCCAAGAGGGCAGGAATTATGGCTACACCTTC. This sequence encodes CASSQEGRNYGYTF.

A single count supports this clone. V is TRBV5-4 and J is TRBJ2-7; D is possibly TRBD1 (5 bases). CDR1 SGHNT and CDR2 YYREEE come from the germline V gene (reference sequence). Trimming cost V 1 base and J 2 bases, with 10 bases left between them. CDR3 size: 14 residues. The CDR3 nucleotides are TGTGCCAGCAGCTTGCGTGCAGGGACCTACGAGCAGTACTTC. This gives the protein CASSLRAGTYEQYF.

The chain recombines TRBV7-3 with TRBJ2-2; the match to TRBD2 covers 9 bases. The J segment lost 6 bases and the V segment lost 1 base, leaving 9 bases of the junction unmatched. Germline V gene sequence: CDR1 SGHTA, CDR2 FQGTGA. The CDR3 is made up of 17 amino acids. For the CDR3, the DNA is TGTGCCAGCAGCTTAAGGGCGGGGGGGGCATTCGCCGGGGAGCTGTTTTTT. Its translation: CASSLRAGGAFAGELFF.

The chain combines TRBV5-6 with TRBJ1-1, with a possible D match to TRBD1 (5 bases). This CDR3 region has 15 residues. The germline V gene has CDR1 SGHDT and CDR2 YYEEEE. V lost 4 bases and J lost 4, with 17 bases in between. The CDR3 region is CASSLDQGIGTEAFF. CDR3 coding DNA: TGTGCCAGCAGCCTAGACCAGGGAATTGGCACTGAAGCTTTCTTT. Looking up the rest from reference TRBV5-6 and TRBJ1-1 gives the full variable domain: DAGVTQSPTHLIKTRGQQVTLRCSPKSGHDTVSWYQQALGQGPQFIFQYYEEEERQRGNFPDRFSGHQFPNYSSELNVNALLLGDSALYLCASSLDQGIGTEAFFGQGTRLTVV.

The chain combines TRBV5-4 with TRBJ1-4, with D perhaps TRBD1 (5 bases). The ends were cut back, 3 bases at V and 4 bases at J, with 10 bases in the middle. There are 14 residues in the CDR3. The germline CDR1 and CDR2 sequences are SGHNT and YYREEE (reference sequence). In DNA form, the CDR3 reads TGTGCCAGCAGCTGGGGAGGGGATAATGAAAAACTGTTTTTT. This encodes CASSWGGDNEKLFF.

The chain combines TRBV7-9 with TRBJ2-5; 7 bases agree with TRBD1. The V and J ends lost 5 bases and 1 base, in that order; junction bases with no gene match: 4. Germline V gene sequence: CDR1 SEHNR, CDR2 FQNEAQ (reference sequence). The CDR3 is made up of 14 amino acids. The CDR3 nucleotides are TGTGCCAGCAGCCGCGGACAGGTCCAAGAGACCCAGTACTTC. Residues: CASSRGQVQETQYF.

This chain uses TRBV6-1 with TRBJ2-7; 7 nucleotides match TRBD2. The CDR3 is made up of 15 amino acids. Germline V gives CDR1 MNHNS, CDR2 SASEGT. The ends lost 7 bases at V and 3 bases at J; junction bases unmatched: 12. CDR3 sequence reads: CASILTSRLFYEQYF. In DNA form, the CDR3 reads TGTGCCAGCATATTGACTAGCCGACTTTTCTACGAGCAGTACTTC.

The table lists this clone with a few counts. The CDR3 loop is CASSPGDRSEQYF. The CDR3 nucleotides read TGCGCCAGCAGCCCTGGGGACAGGTCCGAGCAGTACTTC. The rearrangement uses TRBV5-1 and TRBJ2-7; 8 bases are a match to TRBD1. CDR3 size: 13 residues. From germline, CDR1 is SGHRS and CDR2 YFSETQ. With 4 bases clipped from V and 6 bases from J, the junction kept 6 bases outside the gene matches.

CDR3: CASRRLAGNKNIQYF. CDR3 DNA sequence: TGTGCCAGCAGGCGACTAGCGGGGAACAAAAACATTCAGTACTTC. The V gene is TRBV6-5, the J gene TRBJ2-4; TRBD2 agrees at 11 bases. CDR3 size: 15 residues. The germline V gene has CDR1 MNHEY and CDR2 SVGAGI. The V gene end was trimmed by 6 bases and the J gene end by 3 bases; junction bases not matched to a gene: 4.

The gene calls are TRBV30 and TRBJ2-7; D call uncertain. V was clipped by 2 bases and J by 7 bases, with 12 bases between them. Germline assignment: CDR1 GTSNPN and CDR2 SVGIG (reference sequence). The CDR3 totals 12 residues. CDR3 residues: CAWSQSAMEQYF. CDR3 nucleotides: TGTGCCTGGAGTCAGTCTGCCATGGAGCAGTACTTC.

J is TRBJ2-3 and V is TRBV5-6; TRBD2 aligns across 16 bases. The CDR3 spans 14 residues. V was clipped by 8 bases and J by 4 bases; unmatched bases: 1. Germline CDR1 SGHDT, CDR2 YYEEEE. The CDR3, as DNA: TGTGCCAGGGGACTAGCGGGAGGGGCAGATACGCAGTATTTT. This encodes CARGLAGGADTQYF.

The gene calls are TRBV6-6 and TRBJ2-7; possibly TRBD1 for D (6 bases). Germline-derived CDR1 and CDR2 are MNHNY and SVGAGI (reference sequence). Trimming removed 6 bases at V and 0 bases at J, with 15 bases between. This CDR3 contains 15 residues. The CDR3, as DNA: TGTGCCAGCAGACGCAAGGGGGATATCTCCTACGAGCAGTACTTC. Its protein is CASRRKGDISYEQYF.

J is TRBJ1-4 and V is TRBV6-5; D is possibly TRBD1 (6 bases). Germline loops: CDR1 MNHEY, CDR2 SVGAGI. This CDR3 spans 13 amino acids. Trimming took 5 bases from V and 8 from J, leaving 12 bases between them. CDR3 region: CASSRGAGEKLFF. Here the CDR3 DNA reads TGTGCCAGCAGTCGGGGGGCGGGGGAAAAACTGTTTTTT.

A few counts support this clone. This chain connects TRBV5-1 to TRBJ2-1; 8 bases are shared with TRBD2. Trimming at V came to 0 bases and at J to 10 bases, leaving 6 bases not matched to a gene. The length of the CDR3 is 14 residues. Per the germline V gene, CDR1 is SGHRS and CDR2 is YFSETQ. The CDR3 coding sequence is TGCGCCAGCAGCTTGGCGGCTAGCGGGCGGGAGCAGTTCTTC. Translating it yields CASSLAASGREQFF.

This clone was counted a single time. This chain connects TRBV9 to TRBJ1-3, with D perhaps TRBD1 (6 bases). CDR3 length: 15 residues. The germline CDR1 and CDR2 sequences are SGDLS and YYNGEE. V gave up 3 bases and J gave up 4 bases, with 14 bases separating them. CDR3 sequence: CASSAYQGLGNTIYF. Here the CDR3 DNA reads TGTGCCAGCAGCGCGTACCAGGGGCTGGGAAACACCATATATTTT.

This chain joins TRBV6-4 and TRBJ2-2; D uncertain. The V gene's germline CDR1 is MRHNA and CDR2 SNTAGT. With 5 bases removed from V and 4 bases from J, the gap between germline ends came to 8 bases. CDR3 length: 13 amino acids. In DNA form, the CDR3 reads TGTGCCAGCAGTCGGTATAGCACCGGGGAGCTGTTTTTT. This gives the protein CASSRYSTGELFF.

V gene TRBV5-1 combines with J gene TRBJ1-4; a possible D gene is TRBD1 (6 bases). The V and J ends lost 2 bases and 4 bases respectively, with 12 bases between them. The CDR3 is 15 residues long. Germline V lookup: CDR1 SGHRS, CDR2 YFSETQ. CDR3 sequence: CASSFSGQDNEKLFF. The CDR3 DNA is TGCGCCAGCAGCTTTTCGGGACAAGATAATGAAAAACTGTTTTTT.

The rearrangement joins TRBV7-2 to TRBJ1-2, with D tentatively TRBD1 (6 bases). With 5 bases removed from V and 4 bases from J, the gap between germline ends came to 14 bases. The V gene's germline CDR1 is SGHTA and CDR2 FQGNSA. CDR3 length: 14 amino acids. CDR3 protein: CASSGARGIYGYTF. For the CDR3, the DNA is TGTGCCAGCAGCGGTGCAAGGGGGATCTATGGCTACACCTTC. The entire variable domain, with the rest obtained from reference TRBV7-2 and TRBJ1-2, is as follows: GAGVSQSPSNKVTEKGKDVELRCDPISGHTALYWYRQSLGQGLEFLIYFQGNSAPDKSGLPSDRFSAERTGGSVSTLTIQRTQQEDSAVYLCASSGARGIYGYTFGSGTRLTVV.